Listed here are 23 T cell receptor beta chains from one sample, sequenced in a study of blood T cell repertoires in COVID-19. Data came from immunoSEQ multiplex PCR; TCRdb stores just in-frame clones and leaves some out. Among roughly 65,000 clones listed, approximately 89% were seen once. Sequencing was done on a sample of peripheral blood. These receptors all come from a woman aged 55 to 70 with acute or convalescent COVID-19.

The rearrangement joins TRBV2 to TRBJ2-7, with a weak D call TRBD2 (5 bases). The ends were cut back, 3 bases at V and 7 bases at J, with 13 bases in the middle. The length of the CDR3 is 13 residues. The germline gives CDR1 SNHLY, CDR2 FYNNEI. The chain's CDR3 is CASSDPGLREQYF. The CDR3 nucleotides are TGTGCCAGCAGTGACCCCGGACTTAGGGAGCAGTACTTC.

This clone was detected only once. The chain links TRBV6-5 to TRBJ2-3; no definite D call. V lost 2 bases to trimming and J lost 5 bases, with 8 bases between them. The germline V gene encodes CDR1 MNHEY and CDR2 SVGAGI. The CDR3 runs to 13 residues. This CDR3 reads CASSYGAIDTQYF. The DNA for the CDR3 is TGTGCCAGCAGTTACGGAGCAATAGATACGCAGTATTTT.

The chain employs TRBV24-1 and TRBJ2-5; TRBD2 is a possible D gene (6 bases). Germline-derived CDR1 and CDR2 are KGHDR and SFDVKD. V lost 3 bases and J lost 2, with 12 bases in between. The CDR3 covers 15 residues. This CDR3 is CATSDPPRGQETQYF. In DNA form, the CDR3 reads TGTGCCACCAGTGATCCCCCCCGGGGGCAAGAGACCCAGTACTTC.

The CDR3 loop reads CASRGQGSSGELFF. The DNA of the CDR3 is TGTGCCAGCAGGGGACAGGGCTCGTCCGGGGAGCTGTTTTTT. This chain uses TRBV9 with TRBJ2-2; TRBD1 agrees at 9 bases. The ends lost 5 bases at V and 6 bases at J; junction bases unmatched: 5. CDR1 and CDR2 from the germline V gene are SGDLS and YYNGEE. This CDR3 has 14 amino acids.

The CDR3 loop reads CASTPGQPGNEKLFF. The CDR3 nucleotides are TGTGCCAGCACTCCTGGACAGCCTGGGAATGAAAAACTGTTTTTT. The genes are TRBV7-2 and TRBJ1-4, with D perhaps matching TRBD1 (6 bases). Trimming shortened V by 7 bases and J by 5 bases, and 17 bases separated the two germline ends. CDR3 length: 15 amino acids. Germline values: CDR1 SGHTA, CDR2 FQGNSA.

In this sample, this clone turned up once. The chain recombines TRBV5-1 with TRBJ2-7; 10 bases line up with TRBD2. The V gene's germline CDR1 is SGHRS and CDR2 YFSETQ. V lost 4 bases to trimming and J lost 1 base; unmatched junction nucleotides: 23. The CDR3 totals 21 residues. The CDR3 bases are TGCGCCAGCAGCCGGCGGGGACTAGCGATCCCATTATCGTCTTCGTCCTACGAGCAGTACTTC. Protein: CASSRRGLAIPLSSSSYEQYF.

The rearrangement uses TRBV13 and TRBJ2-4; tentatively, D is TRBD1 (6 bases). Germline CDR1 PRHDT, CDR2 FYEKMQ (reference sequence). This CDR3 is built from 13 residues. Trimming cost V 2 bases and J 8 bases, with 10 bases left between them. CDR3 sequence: CASSLLAGDIQYF. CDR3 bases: TGTGCCAGCAGCTTATTGGCAGGGGACATTCAGTACTTC.

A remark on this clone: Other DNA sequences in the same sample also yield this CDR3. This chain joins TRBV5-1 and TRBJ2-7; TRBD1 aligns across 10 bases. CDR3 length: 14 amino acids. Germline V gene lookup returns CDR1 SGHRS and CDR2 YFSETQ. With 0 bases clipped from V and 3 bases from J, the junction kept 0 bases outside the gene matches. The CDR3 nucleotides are TGCGCCAGCAGCTTGGGGACAGGGGGCTACGAGCAGTACTTC. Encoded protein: CASSLGTGGYEQYF.

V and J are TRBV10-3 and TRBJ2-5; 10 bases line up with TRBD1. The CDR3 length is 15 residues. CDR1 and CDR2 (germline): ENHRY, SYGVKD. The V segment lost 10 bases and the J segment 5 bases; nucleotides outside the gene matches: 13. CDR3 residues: CASIPGQGSDETQYF. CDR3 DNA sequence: TGTGCCAGTATTCCGGGACAGGGGTCCGATGAGACCCAGTACTTC.

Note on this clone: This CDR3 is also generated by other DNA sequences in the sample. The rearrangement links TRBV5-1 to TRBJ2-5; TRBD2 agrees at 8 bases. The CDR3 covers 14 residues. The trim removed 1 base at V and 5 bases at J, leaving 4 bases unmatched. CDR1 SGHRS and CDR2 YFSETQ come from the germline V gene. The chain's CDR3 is CASSLSGGLETQYF. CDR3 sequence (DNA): TGCGCCAGCAGCTTGTCGGGGGGGCTCGAGACCCAGTACTTC.

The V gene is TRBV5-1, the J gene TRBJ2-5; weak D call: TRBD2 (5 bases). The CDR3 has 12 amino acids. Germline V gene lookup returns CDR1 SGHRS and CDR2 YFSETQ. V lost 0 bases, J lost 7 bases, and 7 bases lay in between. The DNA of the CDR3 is TGCGCCAGCAGCTTGGAGGCGGGGACCCAGTACTTC. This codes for CASSLEAGTQYF.

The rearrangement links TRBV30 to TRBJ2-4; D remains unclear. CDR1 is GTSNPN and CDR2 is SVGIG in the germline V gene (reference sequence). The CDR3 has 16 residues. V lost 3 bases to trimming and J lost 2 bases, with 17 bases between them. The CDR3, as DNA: TGTGCCTGGAGCCGTCCGACGGCTAGAACCAAAAACATTCAGTACTTC. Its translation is CAWSRPTARTKNIQYF.

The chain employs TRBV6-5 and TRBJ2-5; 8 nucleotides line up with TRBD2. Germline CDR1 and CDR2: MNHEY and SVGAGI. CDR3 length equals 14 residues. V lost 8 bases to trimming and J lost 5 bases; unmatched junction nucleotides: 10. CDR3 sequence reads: CASGSVAGIETQYF. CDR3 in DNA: TGTGCCAGCGGTTCGGTAGCGGGGATTGAGACCCAGTACTTC.

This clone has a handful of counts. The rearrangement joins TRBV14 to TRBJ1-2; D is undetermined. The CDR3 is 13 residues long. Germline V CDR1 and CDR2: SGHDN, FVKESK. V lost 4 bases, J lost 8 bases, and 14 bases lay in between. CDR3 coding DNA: TGTGCCAGCAGCCTTTTCGAGGAATACGGCTACACCTTC. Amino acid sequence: CASSLFEEYGYTF.

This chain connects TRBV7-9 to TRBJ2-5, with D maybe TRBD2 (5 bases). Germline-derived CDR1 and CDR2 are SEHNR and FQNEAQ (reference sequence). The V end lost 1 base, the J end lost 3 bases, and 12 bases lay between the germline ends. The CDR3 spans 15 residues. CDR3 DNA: TGTGCCAGCAGCTTAGATGGAGGAACGAAAGAGACCCAGTACTTC. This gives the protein CASSLDGGTKETQYF.

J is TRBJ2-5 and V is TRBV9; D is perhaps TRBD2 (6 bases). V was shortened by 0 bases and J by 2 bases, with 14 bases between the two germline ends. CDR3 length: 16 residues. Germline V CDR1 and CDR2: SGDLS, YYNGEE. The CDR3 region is CASSVDTGLPQETQYF. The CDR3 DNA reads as TGTGCCAGCAGCGTAGATACTGGACTACCTCAAGAGACCCAGTACTTC.

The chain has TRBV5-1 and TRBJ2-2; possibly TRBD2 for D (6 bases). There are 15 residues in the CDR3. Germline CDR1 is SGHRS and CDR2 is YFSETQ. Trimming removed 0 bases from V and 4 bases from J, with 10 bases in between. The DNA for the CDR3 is TGCGCCAGCAGCTTGGGCAACGGGGGCACCGGGGAGCTGTTTTTT. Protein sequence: CASSLGNGGTGELFF. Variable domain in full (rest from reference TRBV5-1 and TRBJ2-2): KAGVTQTPRYLIKTRGQQVTLSCSPISGHRSVSWYQQTPGQGLQFLFEYFSETQRNKGNFPGRFSGRQFSNSRSEMNVSTLELGDSALYLCASSLGNGGTGELFFGEGSRLTVL.

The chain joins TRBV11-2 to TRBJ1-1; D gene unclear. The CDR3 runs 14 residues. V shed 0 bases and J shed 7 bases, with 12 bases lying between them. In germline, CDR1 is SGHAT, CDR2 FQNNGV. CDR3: CASSLESRAVEAFF. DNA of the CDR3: TGTGCCAGCAGCTTAGAATCGAGGGCAGTTGAAGCTTTCTTT.

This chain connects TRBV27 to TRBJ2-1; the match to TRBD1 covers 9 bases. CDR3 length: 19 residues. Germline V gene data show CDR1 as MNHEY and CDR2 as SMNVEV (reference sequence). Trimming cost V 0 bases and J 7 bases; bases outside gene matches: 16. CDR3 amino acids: CASSLSSILLGTGPNEQFF. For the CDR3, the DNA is TGTGCCAGCAGTTTATCGTCTATCTTACTGGGGACAGGGCCTAATGAGCAGTTCTTC.

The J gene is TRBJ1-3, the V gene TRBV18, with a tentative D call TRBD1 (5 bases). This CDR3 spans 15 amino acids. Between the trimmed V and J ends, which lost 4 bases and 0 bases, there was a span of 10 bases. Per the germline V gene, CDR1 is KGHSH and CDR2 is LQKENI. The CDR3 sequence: CASSLGHNSGNTIYF. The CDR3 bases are TGTGCCAGCTCACTTGGACATAACTCTGGAAACACCATATATTTT.

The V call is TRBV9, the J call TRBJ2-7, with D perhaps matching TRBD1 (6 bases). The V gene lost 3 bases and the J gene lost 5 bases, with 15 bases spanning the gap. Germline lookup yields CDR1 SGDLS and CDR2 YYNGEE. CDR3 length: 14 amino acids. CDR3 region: CASSGSARGNEQYF. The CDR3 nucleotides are TGTGCCAGCAGCGGAAGCGCCAGGGGAAACGAGCAGTACTTC.

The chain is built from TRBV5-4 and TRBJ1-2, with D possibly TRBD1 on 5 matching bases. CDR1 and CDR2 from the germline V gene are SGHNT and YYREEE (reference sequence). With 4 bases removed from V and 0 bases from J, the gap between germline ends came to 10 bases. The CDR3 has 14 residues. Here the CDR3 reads CASSIDRANYGYTF. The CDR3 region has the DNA TGTGCCAGCAGCATAGACAGAGCTAACTATGGCTACACCTTC. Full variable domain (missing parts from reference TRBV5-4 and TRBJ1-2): ETGVTQSPTHLIKTRGQQVTLRCSSQSGHNTVSWYQQALGQGPQFIFQYYREEENGRGNFPPRFSGLQFPNYSSELNVNALELDDSALYLCASSIDRANYGYTFGSGTRLTVV.

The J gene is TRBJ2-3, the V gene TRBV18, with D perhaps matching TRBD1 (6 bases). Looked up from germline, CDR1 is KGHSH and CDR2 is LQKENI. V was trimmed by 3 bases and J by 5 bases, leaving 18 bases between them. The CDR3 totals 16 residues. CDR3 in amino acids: CASSPSIGGLLDTQYF. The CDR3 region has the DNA TGTGCCAGCTCACCCTCAATTGGGGGCCTATTAGATACGCAGTATTTT.